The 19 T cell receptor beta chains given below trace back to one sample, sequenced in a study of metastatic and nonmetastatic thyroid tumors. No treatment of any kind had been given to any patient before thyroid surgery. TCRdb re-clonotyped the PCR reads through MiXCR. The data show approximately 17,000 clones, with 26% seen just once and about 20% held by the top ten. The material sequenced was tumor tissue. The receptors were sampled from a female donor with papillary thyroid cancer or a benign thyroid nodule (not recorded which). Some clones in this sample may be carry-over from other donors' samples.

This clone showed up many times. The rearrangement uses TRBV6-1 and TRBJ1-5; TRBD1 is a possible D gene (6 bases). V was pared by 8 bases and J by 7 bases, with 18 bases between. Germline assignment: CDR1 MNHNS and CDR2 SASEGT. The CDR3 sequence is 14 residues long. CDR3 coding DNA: TGTGCCAGCCGCGAGGGGGGCACCCGGCAGCCCCAGCATTTT. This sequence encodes CASREGGTRQPQHF.

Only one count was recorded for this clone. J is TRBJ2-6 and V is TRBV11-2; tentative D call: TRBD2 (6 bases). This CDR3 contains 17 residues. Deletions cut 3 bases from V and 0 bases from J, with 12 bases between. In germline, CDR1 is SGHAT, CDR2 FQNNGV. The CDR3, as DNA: TGTGCCAGCAGCTTTGAGGGACTCATCTCTGGGGCCAACGTCCTGACTTTC. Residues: CASSFEGLISGANVLTF.

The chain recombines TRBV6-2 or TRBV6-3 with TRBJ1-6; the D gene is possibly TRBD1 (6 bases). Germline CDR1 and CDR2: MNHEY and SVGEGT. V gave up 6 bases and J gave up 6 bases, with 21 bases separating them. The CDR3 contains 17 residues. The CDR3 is CASSPHEGGIGNSPLHF. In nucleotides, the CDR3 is TGTGCCAGCAGCCCTCATGAGGGGGGTATCGGTAATTCACCCCTCCACTTT.

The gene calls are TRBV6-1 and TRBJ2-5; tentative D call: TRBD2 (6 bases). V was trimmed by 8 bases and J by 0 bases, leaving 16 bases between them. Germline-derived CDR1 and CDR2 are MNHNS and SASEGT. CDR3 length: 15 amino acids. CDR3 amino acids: CASVAALAYQETQYF. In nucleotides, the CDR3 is TGTGCCAGCGTAGCGGCCCTAGCGTACCAAGAGACCCAGTACTTC.

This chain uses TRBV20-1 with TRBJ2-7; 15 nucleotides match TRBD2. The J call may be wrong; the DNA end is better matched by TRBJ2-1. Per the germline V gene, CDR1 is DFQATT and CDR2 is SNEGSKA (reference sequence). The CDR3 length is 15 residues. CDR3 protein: CSVPGLAGGYNEQFF. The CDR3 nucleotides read TGCAGTGTTCCGGGACTAGCGGGGGGTTACAATGAGCAGTTCTTC.

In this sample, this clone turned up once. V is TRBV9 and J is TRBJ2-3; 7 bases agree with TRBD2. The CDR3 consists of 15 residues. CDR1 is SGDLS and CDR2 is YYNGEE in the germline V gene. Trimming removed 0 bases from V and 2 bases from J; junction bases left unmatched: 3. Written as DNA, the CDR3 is TGTGCCAGCAGCGTAGGCGGGAGCATCACAGATACGCAGTATTTT. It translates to CASSVGGSITDTQYF. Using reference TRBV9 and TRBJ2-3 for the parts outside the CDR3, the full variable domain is DSGVTQTPKHLITATGQRVTLRCSPRSGDLSVYWYQQSLDQGLQFLIQYYNGEERAKGNILERFSAQQFPDLHSELNLSSLELGDSALYFCASSVGGSITDTQYFGPGTRLTVL.

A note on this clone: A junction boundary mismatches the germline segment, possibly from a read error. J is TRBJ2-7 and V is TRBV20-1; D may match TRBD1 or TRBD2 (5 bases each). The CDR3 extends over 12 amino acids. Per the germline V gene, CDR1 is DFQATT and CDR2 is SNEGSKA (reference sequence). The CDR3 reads CIARRDGYEHYF. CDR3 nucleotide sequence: TGCATTGCTCGCCGGGACGGATACGAGCATTACTTC.

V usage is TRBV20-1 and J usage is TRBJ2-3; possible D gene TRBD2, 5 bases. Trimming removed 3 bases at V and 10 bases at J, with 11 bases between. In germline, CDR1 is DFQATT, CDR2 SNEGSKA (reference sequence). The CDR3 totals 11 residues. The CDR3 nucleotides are TGCAGTGCTAGTGGCGGGCTTGCGCAGTATTTT. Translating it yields CSASGGLAQYF.

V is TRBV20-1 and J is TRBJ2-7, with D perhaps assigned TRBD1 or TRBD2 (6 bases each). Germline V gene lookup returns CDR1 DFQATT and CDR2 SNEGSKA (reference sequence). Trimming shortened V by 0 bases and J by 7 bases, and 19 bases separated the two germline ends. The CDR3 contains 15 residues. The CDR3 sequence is CSARETGAGPAEQYF. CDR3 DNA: TGCAGTGCTAGAGAAACGGGGGCAGGCCCGGCGGAGCAGTACTTC.

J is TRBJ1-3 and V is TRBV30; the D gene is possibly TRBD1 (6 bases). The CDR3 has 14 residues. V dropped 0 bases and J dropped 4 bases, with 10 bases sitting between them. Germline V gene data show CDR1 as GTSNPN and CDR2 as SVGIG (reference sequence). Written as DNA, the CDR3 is TGTGCCTGGAGTGTCCAGGGGAACGGAAACACCATATATTTT. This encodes CAWSVQGNGNTIYF.

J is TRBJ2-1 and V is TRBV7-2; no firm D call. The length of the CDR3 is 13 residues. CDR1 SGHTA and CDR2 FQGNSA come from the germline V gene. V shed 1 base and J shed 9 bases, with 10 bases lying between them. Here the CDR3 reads CASSLDPQIEQFF. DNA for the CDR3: TGTGCCAGCAGCTTAGATCCGCAGATTGAGCAGTTCTTC.

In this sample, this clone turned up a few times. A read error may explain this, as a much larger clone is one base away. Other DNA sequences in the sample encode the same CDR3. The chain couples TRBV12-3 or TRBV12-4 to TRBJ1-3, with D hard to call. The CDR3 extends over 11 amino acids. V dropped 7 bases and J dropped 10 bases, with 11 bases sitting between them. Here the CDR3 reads CASTLLNTIYF. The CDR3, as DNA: TGTGCCAGCACCCTGTTAAATACCATATATTTT.

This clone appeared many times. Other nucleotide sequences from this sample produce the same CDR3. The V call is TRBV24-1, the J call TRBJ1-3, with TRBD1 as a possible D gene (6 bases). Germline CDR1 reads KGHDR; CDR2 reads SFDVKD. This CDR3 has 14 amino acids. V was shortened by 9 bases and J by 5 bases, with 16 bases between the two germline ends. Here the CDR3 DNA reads TGTGCCACCCCCAGGGGACATGGCAGAAACACCATATATTTT. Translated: CATPRGHGRNTIYF.

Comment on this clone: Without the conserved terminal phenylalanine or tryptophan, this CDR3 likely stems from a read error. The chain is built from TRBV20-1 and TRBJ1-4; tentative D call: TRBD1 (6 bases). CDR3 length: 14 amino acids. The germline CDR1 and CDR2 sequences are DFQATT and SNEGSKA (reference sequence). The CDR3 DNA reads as TGCAGTGCGGGACGGGGCAGGGGAGGTGAAAAGCTGTTTTCT. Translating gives CSAGRGRGGEKLFS.

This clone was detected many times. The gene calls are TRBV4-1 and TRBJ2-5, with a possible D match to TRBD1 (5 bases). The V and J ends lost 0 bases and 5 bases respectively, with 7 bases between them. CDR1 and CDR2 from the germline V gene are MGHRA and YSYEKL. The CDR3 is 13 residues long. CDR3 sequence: CASSQDPGETQYF. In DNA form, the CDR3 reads TGCGCCAGCAGCCAAGATCCAGGGGAGACCCAGTACTTC.

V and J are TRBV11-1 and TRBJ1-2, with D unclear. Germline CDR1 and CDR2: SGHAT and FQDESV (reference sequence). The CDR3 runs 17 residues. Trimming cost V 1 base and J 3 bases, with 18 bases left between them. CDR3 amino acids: CASSLGGRVGVHYGYTF. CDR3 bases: TGTGCCAGCAGCTTAGGGGGTCGTGTTGGGGTGCACTATGGCTACACCTTC.

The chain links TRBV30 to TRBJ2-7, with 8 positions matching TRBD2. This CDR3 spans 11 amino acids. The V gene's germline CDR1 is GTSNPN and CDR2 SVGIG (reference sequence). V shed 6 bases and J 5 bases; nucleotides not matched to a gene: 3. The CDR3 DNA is TGTGCCTGCGGGAGGGCCCACGAGCAGTACTTC. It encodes CACGRAHEQYF.

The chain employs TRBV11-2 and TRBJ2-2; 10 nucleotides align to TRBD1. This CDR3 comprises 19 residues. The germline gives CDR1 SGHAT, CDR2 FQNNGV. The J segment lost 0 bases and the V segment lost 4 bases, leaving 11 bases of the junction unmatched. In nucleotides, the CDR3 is TGTGCCAGCAGCTCGAGAGGGGACAGGGGAGGCACGAACACCGGGGAGCTGTTTTTT. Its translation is CASSSRGDRGGTNTGELFF.

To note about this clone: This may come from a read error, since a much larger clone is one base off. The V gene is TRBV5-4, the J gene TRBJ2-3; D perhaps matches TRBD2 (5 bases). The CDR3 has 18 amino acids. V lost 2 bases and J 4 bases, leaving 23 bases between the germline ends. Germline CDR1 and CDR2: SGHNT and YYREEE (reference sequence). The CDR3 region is CASSFAFRLSGTPDTQYF. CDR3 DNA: TGTGCCAGCAGCTTTGCATTTAGACTATCGGGAACACCAGATACGCAGTATTTT. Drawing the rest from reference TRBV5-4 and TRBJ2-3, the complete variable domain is ETGVTQSPTHLIKTRGQQVTLRCSSQSGHNTVSWYQQALGQGPQFIFQYYREEENGRGNFPPRFSGLQFPNYSSELNVNALELDDSALYLCASSFAFRLSGTPDTQYFGPGTRLTVL.